One sample yielded the 16 T cell receptor beta chains listed below, sequenced in a study of blood T cells in healthy people across ages. Sample-barcoded 5' priming and a J-beta primer mix drove a second PCR of roughly 6 to 12 cycles. A single record per CDR3 protein comes from TCRdb applying MiXCR to the 5' RACE reads. The data contain 600,000 to 1,000,000 distinct CDR3 sequences, more than 20% of them singletons. These data were also reused for a study on T cells of mothers and their children.

Sequenced material: blood. These receptors were collected from a boy younger than 18 in good health.

The rearrangement uses TRBV11-2 and TRBJ2-3; possible D gene TRBD2, 6 bases. The V gene lost 1 base and the J gene lost 5 bases, with 10 bases spanning the gap. The CDR3 totals 14 residues. In germline, CDR1 is SGHAT, CDR2 FQNNGV. The CDR3 bases are TGTGCCAGCAGCTTAGGGAGACTAGTAGATACGCAGTATTTT. As protein: CASSLGRLVDTQYF.

The chain couples TRBV6-5 to TRBJ1-1; D ambiguous. Germline lookup yields CDR1 MNHEY and CDR2 SVGAGI. Trimming cost V 2 bases and J 1 base, with 8 bases left between them. The CDR3 covers 14 residues. The CDR3 here is CASSYARKNTEAFF. The CDR3, as DNA: TGTGCCAGCAGTTACGCCAGAAAGAACACTGAAGCTTTCTTT.

This clonotype has just a few counts. The rearrangement uses TRBV13 and TRBJ2-5; 13 nucleotides line up with TRBD2. Near its end, the DNA agrees better with TRBJ2-1, so the J call may be wrong. Per germline, CDR1 PRHDT and CDR2 FYEKMQ (reference sequence). The length of the CDR3 is 15 residues. CDR3 in DNA: TGTGCCAGCAGCTGGGGACTAGCGGGATACAATGAGCAGTTCTTC. Amino acid sequence: CASSWGLAGYNEQFF.

This clonotype has only a few counts. This chain links TRBV7-9 with TRBJ1-4, with TRBD1 identical over 9 bases. Germline V CDR1 and CDR2: SEHNR, FQNEAQ (reference sequence). Trimming at V came to 5 bases and at J to 5 bases, leaving 6 bases not matched to a gene. The CDR3 contains 15 residues. CDR3 protein: CASSNGQGTNEKLFF. The CDR3, as DNA: TGTGCCAGCAGCAACGGACAGGGGACGAATGAAAAACTGTTTTTT.

The gene calls are TRBV27 and TRBJ2-5; TRBD1 is a possible D gene (5 bases). This CDR3 region has 13 residues. CDR1 and CDR2 (germline): MNHEY, SMNVEV (reference sequence). V lost 3 bases to trimming and J lost 4 bases, with 9 bases between them. CDR3 coding DNA: TGTGCCAGCAGTTTTAAGGGGATAGAGACCCAGTACTTC. As protein: CASSFKGIETQYF.

The chain links TRBV29-1 to TRBJ2-7, with D uncertain. The germline gives CDR1 SQVTM, CDR2 ANQGSEA. The length of the CDR3 is 12 residues. The V end was cut by 7 bases, the J end by 0 bases, with 10 bases between. The CDR3 DNA reads TGCAGCGCCTTGGATCCCTCCTACGAGCAGTACTTC. Amino acid sequence: CSALDPSYEQYF.

This clonotype was seen more than once but under ten times. This chain uses TRBV5-1 with TRBJ2-5; D gene uncertain. The DNA end favors TRBJ2-1, so the J call may be wrong. Germline V CDR1 and CDR2: SGHRS, YFSETQ. This CDR3 spans 15 amino acids. CDR3 bases: TGCGCCCCCACGGTCTCCTCAATCCGCTACAATGAGCAGTTCTTC. It is translated as CAPTVSSIRYNEQFF.

This clonotype turned up a few times. The V call is TRBV6-2 or TRBV6-3, the J call TRBJ2-5, with TRBD2 identical over 8 bases. The CDR3 has 15 residues. Per the germline V gene, CDR1 is MNHEY and CDR2 is SVGEGT. With V trimmed by 5 bases and J by 4 bases, 9 bases remained unmatched. The CDR3 sequence is CASSRSWTSPETQYF. The CDR3 DNA reads as TGTGCCAGCAGTCGATCATGGACTAGCCCAGAGACCCAGTACTTC.

A few counts support this clonotype. This sequence joins TRBV5-1 and TRBJ2-1; D is unresolved. V was pared by 6 bases and J by 5 bases, with 9 bases between. The CDR3 totals 12 residues. Looked up from germline, CDR1 is SGHRS and CDR2 is YFSETQ. Here the CDR3 DNA reads TGCGCCAGCAATGGGAATGACAATGAGCAGTTCTTC. It encodes CASNGNDNEQFF. The full variable domain, completed using reference TRBV5-1 and TRBJ2-1, is KAGVTQTPRYLIKTRGQQVTLSCSPISGHRSVSWYQQTPGQGLQFLFEYFSETQRNKGNFPGRFSGRQFSNSRSEMNVSTLELGDSALYLCASNGNDNEQFFGPGTRLTVL.

This chain joins TRBV20-1 and TRBJ2-1; D unclear. The germline V gene encodes CDR1 DFQATT and CDR2 SNEGSKA (reference sequence). The CDR3 loop spans 16 amino acids. Trimming stripped 0 bases from V and 8 bases from J, with 20 bases between. The DNA for the CDR3 is TGCAGTGCTAGAGATTGGGGTCTGCGAGATTCTTATGAGCAGTTCTTC. As protein: CSARDWGLRDSYEQFF.

This clonotype was counted a few times. The chain recombines TRBV6-2 or TRBV6-3 with TRBJ2-5; perhaps TRBD1 as D (6 bases). The assigned J gene may be wrong: the sequence end matches TRBJ2-1 better. Germline-derived CDR1 and CDR2 are MNHEY and SVGEGT. CDR3 length: 14 amino acids. CDR3 in DNA: TGTGCCAGCAGACTAGGGACAACGTACAATGAGCAGTTCTTC. Translated, it gives CASRLGTTYNEQFF.

The rearrangement joins TRBV28 to TRBJ1-5, with D uncertain. Germline assignment: CDR1 MDHEN and CDR2 SYDVKM. V lost 3 bases, J lost 3 bases, and 9 bases lay in between. The length of the CDR3 is 14 residues. The CDR3 coding sequence is TGTGCCAGCAGTTTGACGGCTCTCAATCAGCCCCAGCATTTT. Residues: CASSLTALNQPQHF.

J is TRBJ2-3 and V is TRBV20-1; D is possibly TRBD1 (6 bases). V was trimmed by 0 bases and J by 6 bases, leaving 19 bases between them. The CDR3 runs 16 residues. CDR1 is DFQATT, CDR2 SNEGSKA, per germline (reference sequence). CDR3 residues: CSARDPNRAHTDTQYF. Here the CDR3 DNA reads TGCAGTGCTAGAGATCCAAACAGGGCCCACACGGATACGCAGTATTTT.

The genes are TRBV6-2 or TRBV6-3 and TRBJ2-7; D is possibly TRBD2 (5 bases). This CDR3 spans 13 amino acids. Per the germline V gene, CDR1 is MNHEY and CDR2 is SVGEGT. Trimming left V 8 bases short and J 0 bases short, with 11 bases between. The CDR3 protein is CASCLAGSYEQYF. As DNA, the CDR3 is TGTGCCAGCTGCCTAGCCGGCTCCTACGAGCAGTACTTC.

The chain links TRBV7-6 to TRBJ2-2; D is uncertain. The V and J ends lost 5 bases and 6 bases respectively, with 7 bases between them. CDR3 size: 12 residues. Germline V gene data show CDR1 as SGHVS and CDR2 as FNYEAQ. DNA of the CDR3: TGTGCCAGCAGCGCAATCGCCGGGGAGCTGTTTTTT. As protein: CASSAIAGELFF.

This clonotype occurred many times. The V gene is TRBV27, the J gene TRBJ2-7; no definite D call. The CDR3 totals 10 residues. In germline, CDR1 is MNHEY, CDR2 SMNVEV (reference sequence). Trimming removed 8 bases at V and 3 bases at J, with 5 bases between. CDR3 coding DNA: TGTGCCAGCGGGGACTACGAGCAGTACTTC. The encoded protein is CASGDYEQYF.